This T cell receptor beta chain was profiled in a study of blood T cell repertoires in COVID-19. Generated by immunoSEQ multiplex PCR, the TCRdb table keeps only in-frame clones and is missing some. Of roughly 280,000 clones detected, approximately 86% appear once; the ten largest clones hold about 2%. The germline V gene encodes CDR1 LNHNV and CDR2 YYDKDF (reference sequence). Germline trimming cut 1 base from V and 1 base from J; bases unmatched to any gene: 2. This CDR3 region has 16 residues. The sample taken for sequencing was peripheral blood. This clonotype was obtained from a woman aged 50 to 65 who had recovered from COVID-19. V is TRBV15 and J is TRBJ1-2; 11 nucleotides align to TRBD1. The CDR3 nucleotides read TGTGCCACCAGCAGAGCCGGGACAGGGGGTAACTATGGCTACACCTTC. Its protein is CATSRAGTGGNYGYTF.